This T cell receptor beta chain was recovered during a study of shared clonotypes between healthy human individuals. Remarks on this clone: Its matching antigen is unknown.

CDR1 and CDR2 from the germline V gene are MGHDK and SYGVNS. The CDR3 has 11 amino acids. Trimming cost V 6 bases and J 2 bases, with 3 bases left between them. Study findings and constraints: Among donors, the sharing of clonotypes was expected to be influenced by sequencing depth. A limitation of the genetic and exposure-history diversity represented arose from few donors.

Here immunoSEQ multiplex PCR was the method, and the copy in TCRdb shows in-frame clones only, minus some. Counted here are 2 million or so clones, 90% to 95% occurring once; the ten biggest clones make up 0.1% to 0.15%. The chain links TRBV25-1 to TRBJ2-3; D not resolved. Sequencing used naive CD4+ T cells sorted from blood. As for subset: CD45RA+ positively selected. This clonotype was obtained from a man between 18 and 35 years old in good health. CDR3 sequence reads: CASRYTDTQYF. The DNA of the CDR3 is TGTGCCAGCAGGTACACAGATACGCAGTATTTT.